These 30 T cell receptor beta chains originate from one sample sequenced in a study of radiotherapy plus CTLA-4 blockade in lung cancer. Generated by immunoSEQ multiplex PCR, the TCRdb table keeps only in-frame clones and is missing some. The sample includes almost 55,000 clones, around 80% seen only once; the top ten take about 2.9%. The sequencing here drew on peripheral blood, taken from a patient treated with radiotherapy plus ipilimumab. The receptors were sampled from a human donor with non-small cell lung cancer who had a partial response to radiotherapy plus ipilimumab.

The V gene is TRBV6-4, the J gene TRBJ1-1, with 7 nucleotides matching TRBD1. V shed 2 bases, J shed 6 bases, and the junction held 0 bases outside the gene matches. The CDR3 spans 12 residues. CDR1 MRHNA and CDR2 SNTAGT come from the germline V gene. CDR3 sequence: CASSDGTAEAFF. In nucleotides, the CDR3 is TGTGCCAGCAGTGACGGGACAGCTGAAGCTTTCTTT.

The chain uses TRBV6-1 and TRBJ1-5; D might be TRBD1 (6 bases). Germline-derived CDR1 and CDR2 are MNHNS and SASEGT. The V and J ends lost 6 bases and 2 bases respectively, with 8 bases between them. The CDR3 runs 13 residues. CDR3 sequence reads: CASRAGGNQPQHF. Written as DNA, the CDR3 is TGTGCCAGCAGGGCAGGGGGCAATCAGCCCCAGCATTTT.

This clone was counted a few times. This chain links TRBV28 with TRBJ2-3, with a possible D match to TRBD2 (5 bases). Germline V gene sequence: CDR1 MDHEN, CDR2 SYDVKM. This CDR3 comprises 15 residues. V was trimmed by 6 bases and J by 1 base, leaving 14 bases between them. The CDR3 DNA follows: TGTGCCAGCAGATTCTCTGTCGGGGGCACAGATACGCAGTATTTT. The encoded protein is CASRFSVGGTDTQYF.

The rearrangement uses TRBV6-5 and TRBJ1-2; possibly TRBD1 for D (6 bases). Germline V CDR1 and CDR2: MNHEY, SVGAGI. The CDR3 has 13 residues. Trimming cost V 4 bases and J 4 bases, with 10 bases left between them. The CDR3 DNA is TGTGCCAGCAGTTTCAGGGGTAGCTATGGCTACACCTTC. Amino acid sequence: CASSFRGSYGYTF.

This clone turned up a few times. DNA for the CDR3: TGTGCCAGCAGCGTCATGGGACAGAGCACAGATACGCAGTATTTT. Its protein product is CASSVMGQSTDTQYF. V gene TRBV7-9 combines with J gene TRBJ2-3; 7 bases are shared with TRBD1. The CDR3 covers 15 residues. Germline V gene sequence: CDR1 SEHNR, CDR2 FQNEAQ (reference sequence). Trimming removed 5 bases from V and 0 bases from J; junction bases left unmatched: 5.

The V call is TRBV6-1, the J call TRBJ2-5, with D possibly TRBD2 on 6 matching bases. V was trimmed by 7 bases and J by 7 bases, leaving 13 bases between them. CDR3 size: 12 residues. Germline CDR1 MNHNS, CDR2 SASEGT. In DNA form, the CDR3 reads TGTGCCAGCAACCTGGACGGGAGGACCCAGTACTTC. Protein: CASNLDGRTQYF.

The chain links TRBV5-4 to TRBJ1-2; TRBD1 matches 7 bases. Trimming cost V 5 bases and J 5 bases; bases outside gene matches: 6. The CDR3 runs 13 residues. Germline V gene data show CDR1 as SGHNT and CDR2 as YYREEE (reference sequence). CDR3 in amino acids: CASRPTGDYGYTF. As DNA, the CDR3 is TGTGCCAGCAGGCCAACAGGGGATTATGGCTACACCTTC.

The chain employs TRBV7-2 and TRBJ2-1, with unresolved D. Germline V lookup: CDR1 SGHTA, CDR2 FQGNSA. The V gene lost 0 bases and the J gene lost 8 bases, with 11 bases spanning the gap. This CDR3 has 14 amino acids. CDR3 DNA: TGTGCCAGCAGCTTAGCGATAGCCTTGGATGAGCAGTTCTTC. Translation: CASSLAIALDEQFF.

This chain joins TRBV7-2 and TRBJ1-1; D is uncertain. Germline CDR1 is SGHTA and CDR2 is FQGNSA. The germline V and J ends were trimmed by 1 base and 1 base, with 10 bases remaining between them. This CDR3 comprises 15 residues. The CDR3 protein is CASSLVGDTNTEAFF. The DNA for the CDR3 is TGTGCCAGCAGCTTAGTGGGTGACACGAACACTGAAGCTTTCTTT.

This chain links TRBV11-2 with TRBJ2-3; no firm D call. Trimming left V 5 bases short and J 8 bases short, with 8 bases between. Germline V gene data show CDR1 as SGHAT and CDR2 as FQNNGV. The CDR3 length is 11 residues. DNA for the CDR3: TGTGCCAGCAGCCCTTCGGGTACGCAGTATTTT. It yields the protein CASSPSGTQYF. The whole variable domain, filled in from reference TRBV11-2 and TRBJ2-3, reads EAGVAQSPRYKIIEKRQSVAFWCNPISGHATLYWYQQILGQGPKLLIQFQNNGVVDDSQLPKDRFSAERLKGVDSTLKIQPAKLEDSAVYLCASSPSGTQYFGPGTRLTVL.

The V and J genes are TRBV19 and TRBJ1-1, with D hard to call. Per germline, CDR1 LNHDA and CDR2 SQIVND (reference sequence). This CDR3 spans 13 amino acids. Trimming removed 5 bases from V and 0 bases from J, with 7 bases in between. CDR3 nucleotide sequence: TGTGCCAGTAGTCCCGGGGTGAACACTGAAGCTTTCTTT. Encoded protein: CASSPGVNTEAFF.

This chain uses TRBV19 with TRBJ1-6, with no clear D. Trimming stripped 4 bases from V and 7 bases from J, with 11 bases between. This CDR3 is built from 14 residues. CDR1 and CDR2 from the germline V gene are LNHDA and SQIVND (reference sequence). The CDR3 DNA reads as TGTGCCAGTAGTAAAGGTGGACTAAATTCACCCCTCCACTTT. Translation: CASSKGGLNSPLHF.

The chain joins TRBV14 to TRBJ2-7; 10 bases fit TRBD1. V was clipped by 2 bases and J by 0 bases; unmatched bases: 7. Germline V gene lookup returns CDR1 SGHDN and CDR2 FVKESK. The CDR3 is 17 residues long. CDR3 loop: CASSQHWGTGVSYEQYF. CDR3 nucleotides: TGTGCCAGCAGCCAACATTGGGGGACAGGGGTCTCCTACGAGCAGTACTTC. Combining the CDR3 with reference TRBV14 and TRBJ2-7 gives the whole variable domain EAGVTQFPSHSVIEKGQTVTLRCDPISGHDNLYWYRRVMGKEIKFLLHFVKESKQDESGMPNNRFLAERTGGTYSTLKVQPAELEDSGVYFCASSQHWGTGVSYEQYFGPGTRLTVT.

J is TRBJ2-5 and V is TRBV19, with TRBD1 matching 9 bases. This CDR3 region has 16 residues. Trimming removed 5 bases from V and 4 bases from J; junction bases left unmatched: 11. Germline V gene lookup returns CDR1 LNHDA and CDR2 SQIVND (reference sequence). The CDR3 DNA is TGTGCCAGTAGTTCACCCCCGGGACAGGGACCAGAGACCCAGTACTTC. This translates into CASSSPPGQGPETQYF.

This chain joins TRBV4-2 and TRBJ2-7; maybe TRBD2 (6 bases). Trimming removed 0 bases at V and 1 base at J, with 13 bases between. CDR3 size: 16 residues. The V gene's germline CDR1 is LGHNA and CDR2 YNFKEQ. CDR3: CASSQEGNSGSYEQYF. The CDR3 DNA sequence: TGTGCCAGCAGCCAAGAGGGTAATAGCGGATCCTACGAGCAGTACTTC.

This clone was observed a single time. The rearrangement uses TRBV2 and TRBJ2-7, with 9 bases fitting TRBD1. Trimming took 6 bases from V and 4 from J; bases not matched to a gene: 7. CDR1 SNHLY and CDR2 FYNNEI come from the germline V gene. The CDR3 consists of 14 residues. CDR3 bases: TGTGCCAGCAGGCAGGACAGGGGAGGTTACGAGCAGTACTTC. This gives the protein CASRQDRGGYEQYF.

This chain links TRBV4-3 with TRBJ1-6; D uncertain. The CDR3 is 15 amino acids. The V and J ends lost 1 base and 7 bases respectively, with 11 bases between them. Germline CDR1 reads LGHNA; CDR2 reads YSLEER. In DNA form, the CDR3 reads TGCGCCAGCAGCCAAGCTTGGCTTTCAAATTCACCCCTCCACTTT. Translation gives CASSQAWLSNSPLHF.

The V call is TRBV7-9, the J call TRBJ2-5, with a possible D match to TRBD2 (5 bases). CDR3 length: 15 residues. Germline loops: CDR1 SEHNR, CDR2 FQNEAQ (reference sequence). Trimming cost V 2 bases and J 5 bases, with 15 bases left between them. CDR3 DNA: TGTGCCAGCAGCTTAACGGGATCCCTGGGGGAGACCCAGTACTTC. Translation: CASSLTGSLGETQYF.

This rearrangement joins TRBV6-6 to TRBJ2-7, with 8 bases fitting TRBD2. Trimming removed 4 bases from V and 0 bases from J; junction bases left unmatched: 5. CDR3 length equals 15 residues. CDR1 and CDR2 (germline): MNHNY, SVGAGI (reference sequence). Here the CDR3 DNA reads TGTGCCAGCAGTTCCACTAGCGGATACTCCTACGAGCAGTACTTC. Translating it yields CASSSTSGYSYEQYF.

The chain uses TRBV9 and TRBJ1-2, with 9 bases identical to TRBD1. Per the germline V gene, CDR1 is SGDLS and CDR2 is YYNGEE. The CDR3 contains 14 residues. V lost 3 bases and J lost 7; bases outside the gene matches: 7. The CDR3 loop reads CASSAQGASVGYTF. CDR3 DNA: TGTGCCAGCAGCGCACAGGGGGCATCGGTTGGCTACACCTTC.

CDR3 DNA: TGCGCCAGCACCGCCCCATCTAGCTCCTACGAGCAGTACTTC. It translates to CASTAPSSSYEQYF. The genes are TRBV5-1 and TRBJ2-7, with no clear D. Germline V lookup: CDR1 SGHRS, CDR2 YFSETQ. Between the trimmed V and J ends, which lost 6 bases and 0 bases, there was a span of 13 bases. The CDR3 sequence is 14 residues long.

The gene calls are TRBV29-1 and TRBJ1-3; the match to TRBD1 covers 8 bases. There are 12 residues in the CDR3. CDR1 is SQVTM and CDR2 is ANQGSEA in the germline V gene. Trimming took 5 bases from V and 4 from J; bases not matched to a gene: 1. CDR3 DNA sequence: TGCAGCGTTTGGACAGGGGGAAACACCATATATTTT. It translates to CSVWTGGNTIYF.

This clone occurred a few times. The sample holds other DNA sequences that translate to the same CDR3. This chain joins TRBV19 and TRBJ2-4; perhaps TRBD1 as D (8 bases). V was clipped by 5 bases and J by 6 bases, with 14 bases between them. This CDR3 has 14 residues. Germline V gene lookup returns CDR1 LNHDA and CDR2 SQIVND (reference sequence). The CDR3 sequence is CASSATGGGNIQYF. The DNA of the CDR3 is TGTGCCAGTAGTGCCACAGGGGGGGGAAACATTCAGTACTTC.

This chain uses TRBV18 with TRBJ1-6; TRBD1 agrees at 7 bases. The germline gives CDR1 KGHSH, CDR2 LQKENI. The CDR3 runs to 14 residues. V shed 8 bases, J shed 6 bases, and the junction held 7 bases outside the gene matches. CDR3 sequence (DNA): TGTGCCAGCACTCCGGGACAGCCTAATTCACCCCTCCACTTT. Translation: CASTPGQPNSPLHF.

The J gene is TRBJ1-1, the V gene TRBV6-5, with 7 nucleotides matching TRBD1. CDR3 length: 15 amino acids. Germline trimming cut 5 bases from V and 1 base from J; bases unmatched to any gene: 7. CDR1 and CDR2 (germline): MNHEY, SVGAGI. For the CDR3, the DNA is TGTGCCAGCAGTCCGCTAGACAGGGCGAACACTGAAGCTTTCTTT. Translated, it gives CASSPLDRANTEAFF.

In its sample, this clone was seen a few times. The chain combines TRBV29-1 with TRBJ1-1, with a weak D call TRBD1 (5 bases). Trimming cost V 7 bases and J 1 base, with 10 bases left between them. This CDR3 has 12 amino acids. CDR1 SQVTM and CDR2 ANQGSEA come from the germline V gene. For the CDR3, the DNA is TGCAGCGCCCGACAGACGAACACTGAAGCTTTCTTT. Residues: CSARQTNTEAFF.

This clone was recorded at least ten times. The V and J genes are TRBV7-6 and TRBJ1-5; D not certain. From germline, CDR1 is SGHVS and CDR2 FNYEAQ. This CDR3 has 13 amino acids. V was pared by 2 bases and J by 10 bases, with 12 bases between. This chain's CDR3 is CASSLTEVGPQHF. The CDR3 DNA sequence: TGTGCCAGCAGCTTAACGGAGGTCGGTCCCCAGCATTTT.

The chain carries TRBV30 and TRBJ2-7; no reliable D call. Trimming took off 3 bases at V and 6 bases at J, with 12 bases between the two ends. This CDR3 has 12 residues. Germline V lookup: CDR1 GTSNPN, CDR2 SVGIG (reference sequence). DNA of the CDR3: TGTGCCTGGAGGAATAGTCCGAGCGAGCAGTACTTC. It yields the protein CAWRNSPSEQYF.

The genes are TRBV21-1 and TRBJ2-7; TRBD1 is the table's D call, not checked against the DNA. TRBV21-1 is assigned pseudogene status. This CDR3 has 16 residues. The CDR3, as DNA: TGTGCCAGCAGCAAAGCCGGACAGGGGGAAACCTACGAGCAGTACTTC. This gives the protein CASSKAGQGETYEQYF.

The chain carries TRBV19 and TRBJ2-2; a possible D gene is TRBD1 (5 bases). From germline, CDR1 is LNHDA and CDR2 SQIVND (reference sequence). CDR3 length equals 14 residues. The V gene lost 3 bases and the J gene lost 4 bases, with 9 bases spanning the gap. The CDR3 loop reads CASSMGHGTGELFF. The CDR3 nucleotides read TGTGCCAGTAGTATGGGGCACGGCACCGGGGAGCTGTTTTTT.